This is a list of T cell receptor beta chains from one sample in a study of T-cell memory formation after mild COVID-19. A single record per CDR3 protein comes from TCRdb applying MiXCR to the 5' RACE reads. This table has about 540,000 distinct CDR3 sequences, around 21% appearing once. The sample was PBMCs or a T cell subset sorted from them (not recorded which). These receptors were obtained from an adult woman who had mild COVID-19 (a few samples of this study predate the infection). Cell type and time point are not known. The CDR3 runs from the conserved cysteine through the conserved F or W. The order of the fields is V gene, J gene, CDR3 length, CDR3 protein.

V gene: TRBV6-2/TRBV6-3
J gene: TRBJ2-7
CDR3 length: 12
CDR3 protein: CASSALIYEQYF

V gene: TRBV4-1
J gene: TRBJ2-1
CDR3 length: 17
CDR3 protein: CASSQDSGGGLYNEQFF

V gene: TRBV10-3
J gene: TRBJ2-5
CDR3 length: 14
CDR3 protein: CAISDRDTRETQYF

V gene: TRBV6-2/TRBV6-3
J gene: TRBJ2-3
CDR3 length: 14
CDR3 protein: CASRQGAGTDTQYF

V gene: TRBV7-9
J gene: TRBJ2-1
CDR3 length: 16
CDR3 protein: CASSSRGQMTREENFF

V gene: TRBV6-2/TRBV6-3
J gene: TRBJ2-3
CDR3 length: 17
CDR3 protein: CASSLSPVRVQRDTQYF

V gene: TRBV5-6
J gene: TRBJ2-7
CDR3 length: 15
CDR3 protein: CASSSTKAGGYEQYF

V gene: TRBV7-2
J gene: TRBJ2-3
CDR3 length: 16
CDR3 protein: CASSRRLAGSTDTQYF

V gene: TRBV20-1
J gene: TRBJ1-2
CDR3 length: 14
CDR3 protein: CSARGDRENYGYTF

V gene: TRBV15
J gene: TRBJ1-5
CDR3 length: 14
CDR3 protein: CATSAGTGWPAQHF

V gene: TRBV7-3
J gene: TRBJ2-2
CDR3 length: 15
CDR3 protein: CASSRGRGNTGELFF

V gene: TRBV3-1
J gene: TRBJ2-2
CDR3 length: 17
CDR3 protein: CASSQWTWVRHTGELFF

V gene: TRBV9
J gene: TRBJ2-1
CDR3 length: 17
CDR3 protein: CASSVDVRRTSYNEQFF

V gene: TRBV3-1
J gene: TRBJ2-5
CDR3 length: 14
CDR3 protein: CASSQGQGGGTQYF

V gene: TRBV11-2
J gene: TRBJ2-1
CDR3 length: 12
CDR3 protein: CASSFGQGEQFF

V gene: TRBV7-2
J gene: TRBJ2-2
CDR3 length: 15
CDR3 protein: CASSLIGAYTGELFF

V gene: TRBV6-1
J gene: TRBJ2-7
CDR3 length: 17
CDR3 protein: CASSERLARTGFYEQYF

V gene: TRBV20-1
J gene: TRBJ1-3
CDR3 length: 14
CDR3 protein: CSAVKPAGGNTIYF

V gene: TRBV6-2/TRBV6-3
J gene: TRBJ1-5
CDR3 length: 13
CDR3 protein: CASSYSGVQPQHF

V gene: TRBV12-3/TRBV12-4
J gene: TRBJ2-1
CDR3 length: 16
CDR3 protein: CASSNLDRVVVNEQFF

V gene: TRBV12-3/TRBV12-4
J gene: TRBJ2-5
CDR3 length: 14
CDR3 protein: CASRPLGPQETQYF

V gene: TRBV7-8
J gene: TRBJ1-1
CDR3 length: 14
CDR3 protein: CASSTPGQNTEAFF

V gene: TRBV24-1
J gene: TRBJ2-1
CDR3 length: 15
CDR3 protein: CATSVASGSLNEQFF

V gene: TRBV29-1
J gene: TRBJ1-5
CDR3 length: 12
CDR3 protein: CSVSDSNQPQHF

V gene: TRBV7-3
J gene: TRBJ2-1
CDR3 length: 15
CDR3 protein: CASSTSGLEDNEQFF

V gene: TRBV5-6
J gene: TRBJ1-2
CDR3 length: 15
CDR3 protein: CASSLWDRPYYGYTF

V gene: TRBV4-1
J gene: TRBJ2-4
CDR3 length: 16
CDR3 protein: CASSQAPGSAKNIQYF

V gene: TRBV4-3
J gene: TRBJ2-1
CDR3 length: 17
CDR3 protein: CASSRARRDPSYNEQFF

V gene: TRBV27
J gene: TRBJ1-2
CDR3 length: 15
CDR3 protein: CASSPPGQGALGYTF

V gene: TRBV12-3/TRBV12-4
J gene: TRBJ2-2
CDR3 length: 18
CDR3 protein: CASSLWAGGVKNTGELFF

V gene: TRBV29-1
J gene: TRBJ1-2
CDR3 length: 12
CDR3 protein: CSVDSDNYGYTF

V gene: TRBV7-6
J gene: TRBJ2-4
CDR3 length: 16
CDR3 protein: CASSSGQGLAKNIQYF

V gene: TRBV30
J gene: TRBJ2-5
CDR3 length: 14
CDR3 protein: CAWVAGTSRETQYF

V gene: TRBV11-2
J gene: TRBJ2-1
CDR3 length: 16
CDR3 protein: CASSLPGGGSHNEQFF

V gene: TRBV7-9
J gene: TRBJ2-1
CDR3 length: 15
CDR3 protein: CASSLGGRDYNEQFF

V gene: TRBV6-2/TRBV6-3
J gene: TRBJ2-7
CDR3 length: 17
CDR3 protein: CASSPLALAVLSYEQYF

V gene: TRBV12-3/TRBV12-4
J gene: TRBJ2-7
CDR3 length: 11
CDR3 protein: CASSTSYEQYF

V gene: TRBV15
J gene: TRBJ2-1
CDR3 length: 16
CDR3 protein: CATSRPDSPTGYEQFF

V gene: TRBV5-1
J gene: TRBJ2-5
CDR3 length: 15
CDR3 protein: CASSLGRSVKETQYF

V gene: TRBV7-8
J gene: TRBJ2-1
CDR3 length: 17
CDR3 protein: CASSLFGEETYYNEQFF

V gene: TRBV7-3
J gene: TRBJ2-7
CDR3 length: 14
CDR3 protein: CASSPTGGGYEQYF

V gene: TRBV29-1
J gene: TRBJ2-7
CDR3 length: 15
CDR3 protein: CSFKETGRSSYEQYF

V gene: TRBV11-2
J gene: TRBJ2-3
CDR3 length: 16
CDR3 protein: CASSFSGGAITDTQYF

V gene: TRBV12-3/TRBV12-4
J gene: TRBJ2-5
CDR3 length: 13
CDR3 protein: CASSLERLETQYF

V gene: TRBV6-5
J gene: TRBJ2-7
CDR3 length: 13
CDR3 protein: CASSQQGPYEQYF

V gene: TRBV20-1
J gene: TRBJ2-1
CDR3 length: 19
CDR3 protein: CSARSNTGTSGSSYNEQFF

V gene: TRBV5-5
J gene: TRBJ2-1
CDR3 length: 15
CDR3 protein: CASSLTVTPYNEQFF

V gene: TRBV24-1
J gene: TRBJ1-1
CDR3 length: 12
CDR3 protein: CATSGLNTEAFF

V gene: TRBV6-5
J gene: TRBJ2-1
CDR3 length: 11
CDR3 protein: CASWENNEQFF

V gene: TRBV7-9
J gene: TRBJ1-2
CDR3 length: 14
CDR3 protein: CASSLGTDFYGYTF

V gene: TRBV24-1
J gene: TRBJ2-1
CDR3 length: 13
CDR3 protein: CATSDSTGSEQFF

V gene: TRBV5-1
J gene: TRBJ2-3
CDR3 length: 11
CDR3 protein: CASSSGDTQYF

V gene: TRBV12-3/TRBV12-4
J gene: TRBJ1-1
CDR3 length: 16
CDR3 protein: CASSPGQGYLDTEAFF

V gene: TRBV10-3
J gene: TRBJ2-1
CDR3 length: 18
CDR3 protein: CAISESPNLAGGFNEQFF